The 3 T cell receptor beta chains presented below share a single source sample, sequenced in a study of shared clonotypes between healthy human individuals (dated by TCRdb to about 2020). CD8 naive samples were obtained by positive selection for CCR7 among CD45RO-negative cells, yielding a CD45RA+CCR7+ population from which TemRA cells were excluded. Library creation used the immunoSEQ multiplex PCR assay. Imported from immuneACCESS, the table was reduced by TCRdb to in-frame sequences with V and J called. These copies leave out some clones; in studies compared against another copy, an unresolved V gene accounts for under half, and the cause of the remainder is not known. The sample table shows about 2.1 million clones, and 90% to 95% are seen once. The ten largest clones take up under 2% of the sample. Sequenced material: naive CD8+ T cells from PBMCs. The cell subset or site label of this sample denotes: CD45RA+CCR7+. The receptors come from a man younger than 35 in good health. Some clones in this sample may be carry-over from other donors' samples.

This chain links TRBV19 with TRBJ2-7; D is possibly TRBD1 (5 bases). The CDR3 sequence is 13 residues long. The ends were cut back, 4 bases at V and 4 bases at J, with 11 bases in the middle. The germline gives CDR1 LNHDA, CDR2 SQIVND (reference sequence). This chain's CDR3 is CASSTGSGYEQYF. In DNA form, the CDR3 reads TGTGCCAGTAGTACCGGTTCAGGGTACGAGCAGTACTTC.

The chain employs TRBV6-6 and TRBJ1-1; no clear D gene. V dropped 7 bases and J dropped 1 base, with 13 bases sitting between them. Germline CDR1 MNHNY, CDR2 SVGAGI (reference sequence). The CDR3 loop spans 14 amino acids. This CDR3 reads CASTLTGKNTEAFF. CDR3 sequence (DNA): TGTGCCAGCACCCTCACTGGGAAGAACACTGAAGCTTTCTTT.

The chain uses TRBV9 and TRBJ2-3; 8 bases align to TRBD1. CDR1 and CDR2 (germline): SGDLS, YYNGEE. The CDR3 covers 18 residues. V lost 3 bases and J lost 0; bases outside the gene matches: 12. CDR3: CASSALGRGTGSTDTQYF. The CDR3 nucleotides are TGTGCCAGCAGCGCCCTGGGGCGCGGGACAGGCAGCACAGATACGCAGTATTTT.